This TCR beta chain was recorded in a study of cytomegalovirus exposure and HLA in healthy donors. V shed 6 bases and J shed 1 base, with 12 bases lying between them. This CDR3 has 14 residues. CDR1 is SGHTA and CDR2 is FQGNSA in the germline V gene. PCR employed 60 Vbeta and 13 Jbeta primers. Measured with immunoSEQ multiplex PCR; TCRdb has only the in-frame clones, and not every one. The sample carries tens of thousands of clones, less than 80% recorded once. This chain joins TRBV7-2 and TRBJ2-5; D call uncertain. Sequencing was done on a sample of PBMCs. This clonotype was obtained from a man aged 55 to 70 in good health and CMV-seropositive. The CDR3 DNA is TGTGCCAGCAGTTACAACGTGGCCCAAGAGACCCAGTACTTC. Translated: CASSYNVAQETQYF. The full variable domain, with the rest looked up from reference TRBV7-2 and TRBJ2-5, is GAGVSQSPSNKVTEKGKDVELRCDPISGHTALYWYRQSLGQGLEFLIYFQGNSAPDKSGLPSDRFSAERTGGSVSTLTIQRTQQEDSAVYLCASSYNVAQETQYFGPGTRLLVL.